One T cell receptor (beta chain) is described in this entry. TCRdb's table, derived via immunoSEQ multiplex PCR, lists solely in-frame clones and lacks some. This sample yields some 180,000 clones, of which approximately 84% are seen a single time; roughly 2.5% belongs to the top ten. CDR1 and CDR2 from the germline V gene are SGDLS and YYNGEE. The V and J ends lost 2 bases and 0 bases, in that order; junction bases with no gene match: 3. This CDR3 comprises 16 residues. The data are from a study of blood T cell repertoires in COVID-19. Across the whole study: The analysed material was cDNA or gDNA that came from T cells, B-cell-depleted T cells, or PBMCs.

This clonotype originated in a woman of 80 years or more with COVID-19, enrolled during active disease. The chain carries TRBV9 and TRBJ2-2, with TRBD2 matching 8 bases. The sample consisted of peripheral blood. The CDR3 loop reads CASSVSGNPNTGELFF. The CDR3 DNA reads TGTGCCAGCAGCGTTAGCGGGAACCCGAACACCGGGGAGCTGTTTTTT.